Shown below are 32 T cell receptor beta chains from a single sample sequenced in a study of monozygotic twins with cystic fibrosis. This table comes from immunoSEQ multiplex PCR, and its TCRdb copy is limited to in-frame clones, with some not included. Seen here are approximately 27,000 clones, about nine tenths observed once, and the top ten hold 0.54%. Material for sequencing was blood. These receptors were obtained from a girl aged 2-10 years with cystic fibrosis.

The V gene is TRBV30, the J gene TRBJ1-1; the D is unclear. Germline loops: CDR1 GTSNPN, CDR2 SVGIG (reference sequence). CDR3 length equals 11 residues. Trimming took off 4 bases at V and 0 bases at J, with 3 bases between the two ends. CDR3 protein: CAWIMNTEAFF. The CDR3 nucleotides are TGTGCCTGGATCATGAACACTGAAGCTTTCTTT.

The rearrangement joins TRBV4-3 to TRBJ1-2; D remains unclear. Germline CDR1 is LGHNA and CDR2 is YSLEER. The CDR3 contains 18 residues. V lost 4 bases to trimming and J lost 2 bases, with 23 bases between them. This CDR3 reads CASSRSAQTKSVNYGYTF. The CDR3 DNA reads TGCGCCAGCAGCCGGTCGGCACAGACTAAGTCCGTAAACTATGGCTACACCTTC.

V usage is TRBV12-5 and J usage is TRBJ1-1; D call uncertain. Trimming removed 1 base from V and 4 bases from J, with 10 bases in between. The germline V gene has CDR1 LGHNT and CDR2 FRNRAP. There are 14 residues in the CDR3. The CDR3 is CASGLGSKGTEAFF. The CDR3 DNA is TGTGCTAGTGGTTTGGGATCCAAGGGCACTGAAGCTTTCTTT.

The chain links TRBV29-1 to TRBJ1-2, with D possibly TRBD1 on 6 matching bases. The CDR3 length is 12 residues. V was pared by 7 bases and J by 8 bases, with 17 bases between. The V gene's germline CDR1 is SQVTM and CDR2 ANQGSEA. Written as DNA, the CDR3 is TGCAGCGCCGGAGTGGGGGCGCAAGGCTACACCTTC. It translates to CSAGVGAQGYTF.

The V call is TRBV6-5, the J call TRBJ1-1; D gene ambiguous. The CDR3 loop spans 16 amino acids. CDR1 and CDR2 from the germline V gene are MNHEY and SVGAGI. The V end was cut by 0 bases, the J end by 0 bases, with 11 bases between. The CDR3 loop reads CASSYSSQSLNTEAFF. The CDR3 nucleotides read TGTGCCAGCAGTTACTCGAGTCAGTCGCTGAACACTGAAGCTTTCTTT.

V gene TRBV7-9 combines with J gene TRBJ1-2, with D uncertain. V lost 5 bases and J 5 bases, leaving 18 bases between the germline ends. The CDR3 spans 15 residues. Looked up from germline, CDR1 is SEHNR and CDR2 is FQNEAQ (reference sequence). CDR3 coding DNA: TGTGCCAGCAGCCCCCCTGCGGCAGACGTTTATGGCTACACCTTC. This encodes CASSPPAADVYGYTF. Looking up the rest from reference TRBV7-9 and TRBJ1-2 gives the full variable domain: DTGVSQNPRHKITKRGQNVTFRCDPISEHNRLYWYRQTLGQGPEFLTYFQNEAQLEKSRLLSDRFSAERPKGSFSTLEIQRTEQGDSAMYLCASSPPAADVYGYTFGSGTRLTVV.

With respect to this clone: Germline and junction disagree at one end, which may indicate a read error. The chain uses TRBV9 and TRBJ1-3, with 8 positions matching TRBD1. The length of the CDR3 is 15 residues. Germline values: CDR1 SGDLS, CDR2 YYNGEE. CDR3 nucleotides: TGTGCCAGCAGCGTCCAGGGGGCTGCGGGAAATACCATATATTTT. Its protein is CASSVQGAAGNTIYF. The whole variable domain, filled in from reference TRBV9 and TRBJ1-3, reads DSGVTQTPKHLITATGQRVTLRCSPRSGDLSVYWYQQSLDQGLQFLIQYYNGEERAKGNILERFSAQQFPDLHSELNLSSLELGDSALYFCASSVQGAAGNTIYFGEGSWLTVV.

The chain is built from TRBV6-5 and TRBJ2-1; possible D gene TRBD2, 7 bases. The CDR3 runs 14 residues. Germline loops: CDR1 MNHEY, CDR2 SVGAGI. The V end lost 3 bases, the J end lost 8 bases, and 14 bases lay between the germline ends. CDR3 DNA: TGTGCCAGCAGTTATGGGGGGGGCGGGGATGAGCAGTTCTTC. It translates to CASSYGGGGDEQFF.

The rearrangement uses TRBV30 and TRBJ1-1; D gene unclear. Trimming removed 2 bases at V and 0 bases at J, with 4 bases between. Germline values: CDR1 GTSNPN, CDR2 SVGIG (reference sequence). The CDR3 loop spans 12 amino acids. CDR3 residues: CAWSTVNTEAFF. DNA for the CDR3: TGTGCCTGGAGTACAGTGAACACTGAAGCTTTCTTT.

J is TRBJ2-5 and V is TRBV7-3; 14 nucleotides line up with TRBD2. CDR1 is SGHTA, CDR2 FQGTGA, per germline. Trimming at V came to 3 bases and at J to 4 bases, leaving 1 base not matched to a gene. The CDR3 covers 15 residues. CDR3: CASSLTSGGAETQYF. CDR3 coding DNA: TGTGCCAGCAGCTTGACTAGCGGGGGGGCAGAGACCCAGTACTTC.

This rearrangement joins TRBV30 to TRBJ1-2; D gene unclear. Trimming took 3 bases from V and 4 from J, leaving 6 bases between them. Germline values: CDR1 GTSNPN, CDR2 SVGIG (reference sequence). The CDR3 contains 11 residues. CDR3 amino acids: CAWSSPYGYTF. The CDR3 nucleotides read TGTGCCTGGAGCTCTCCCTATGGCTACACCTTC.

CDR3 sequence (DNA): TGTGCCAGCAGCCCTCGGGACTACAATGAGCAGTTCTTC. Translated, it gives CASSPRDYNEQFF. The chain joins TRBV11-2 to TRBJ2-1, with D possibly being TRBD2 (5 bases). Germline loops: CDR1 SGHAT, CDR2 FQNNGV. CDR3 length equals 13 residues. Trimming took off 5 bases at V and 3 bases at J, with 8 bases between the two ends.

The chain combines TRBV5-6 with TRBJ1-3; 7 positions agree with TRBD1. Germline V gene lookup returns CDR1 SGHDT and CDR2 YYEEEE. The V and J ends lost 4 bases and 8 bases, in that order; junction bases with no gene match: 6. The CDR3 consists of 13 residues. In DNA form, the CDR3 reads TGTGCCAGCAGCCCCGACAGGGCAGACACCATATATTTT. This translates into CASSPDRADTIYF.

This clone was counted between two and nine times. The chain joins TRBV5-6 to TRBJ1-3; D is ambiguous. Trimming cost V 5 bases and J 7 bases, with 19 bases left between them. From germline, CDR1 is SGHDT and CDR2 YYEEEE. The length of the CDR3 is 15 residues. The CDR3 is CASRYPLYRCNTIYF. The DNA for the CDR3 is TGTGCCAGCAGGTACCCCCTATATAGGTGCAACACCATATATTTT.

This clone has just one count. In DNA form, the CDR3 reads TGTGCCAGCAGCCTGACTAGCGGGGGAGAGCAGTTCTTC. It codes for CASSLTSGGEQFF. The gene calls are TRBV5-8 and TRBJ2-1; 12 positions agree with TRBD2. This CDR3 region has 13 residues. The germline V gene has CDR1 SGHTS and CDR2 YDEGEE. V trimming: 4 bases; J trimming: 10 bases; junction bases outside the gene matches: 3. Filled out from reference TRBV5-8 and TRBJ2-1, the complete variable domain reads EAGVTQSPTHLIKTRGQQATLRCSPISGHTSVYWYQQALGLGLQFLLWYDEGEERNRGNFPPRFSGRQFPNYSSELNVNALELEDSALYLCASSLTSGGEQFFGPGTRLTVL.

The chain joins TRBV5-4 to TRBJ1-1; a possible D gene is TRBD1 (5 bases). The CDR3 covers 13 residues. Trimming removed 5 bases at V and 5 bases at J, with 13 bases between. Germline V gene data show CDR1 as SGHNT and CDR2 as YYREEE (reference sequence). The CDR3 sequence: CASSQGAKTEAFF. Written as DNA, the CDR3 is TGTGCCAGCAGTCAAGGGGCGAAGACTGAAGCTTTCTTT.

V is TRBV27 and J is TRBJ2-2, with no clear D. The germline V and J ends were trimmed by 1 base and 4 bases, with 13 bases remaining between them. CDR1 and CDR2 (germline): MNHEY, SMNVEV (reference sequence). There are 16 residues in the CDR3. The CDR3 sequence is CASSLLGGPSTGELFF. The CDR3 nucleotides read TGTGCCAGCAGTTTATTAGGTGGACCTTCCACCGGGGAGCTGTTTTTT.

The V and J genes are TRBV5-6 and TRBJ1-4; D possibly corresponds to TRBD1 (5 bases). V was clipped by 5 bases and J by 4 bases, with 15 bases between them. The CDR3 runs to 15 residues. Germline assignment: CDR1 SGHDT and CDR2 YYEEEE. The CDR3, as DNA: TGTGCCAGCAGGACAAGCAGGGAGAGTAATGAAAAACTGTTTTTT. Encoded protein: CASRTSRESNEKLFF.

This clone occurred a few times. The J gene is TRBJ1-5, the V gene TRBV6-1; no clear D gene. The germline CDR1 and CDR2 sequences are MNHNS and SASEGT. V was shortened by 10 bases and J by 2 bases, with 18 bases between the two germline ends. This CDR3 contains 15 residues. The CDR3 spells CAIQSEGPRNQPQHF. CDR3 nucleotide sequence: TGTGCCATCCAGAGCGAAGGGCCGCGCAATCAGCCCCAGCATTTT.

The chain couples TRBV4-1 to TRBJ1-1, with D possibly being TRBD1 (6 bases). V was clipped by 3 bases and J by 7 bases, with 18 bases between them. This CDR3 region has 15 residues. The germline CDR1 and CDR2 sequences are MGHRA and YSYEKL. CDR3 nucleotide sequence: TGCGCCAGCAGCCACCAACGGCAGGGGAGGGGTGAAGCTTTCTTT. Protein product: CASSHQRQGRGEAFF.

The chain employs TRBV7-9 and TRBJ1-1; D gene ambiguous. The germline V gene has CDR1 SEHNR and CDR2 FQNEAQ (reference sequence). CDR3 length: 13 residues. Trimming took 5 bases from V and 5 from J, leaving 12 bases between them. The CDR3 bases are TGTGCCAGCAGCGCCCTTGCGGGGACTGAAGCTTTCTTT. Translating it yields CASSALAGTEAFF. The full variable domain, in which reference TRBV7-9 and TRBJ1-1 provide the parts outside the CDR3, is DTGVSQNPRHKITKRGQNVTFRCDPISEHNRLYWYRQTLGQGPEFLTYFQNEAQLEKSRLLSDRFSAERPKGSFSTLEIQRTEQGDSAMYLCASSALAGTEAFFGQGTRLTVV.

This chain links TRBV7-7 with TRBJ2-3, with no clear D. The CDR3 loop spans 13 amino acids. The germline V gene has CDR1 SSHAT and CDR2 FNYEAQ (reference sequence). V dropped 1 base and J dropped 3 bases, with 5 bases sitting between them. The DNA for the CDR3 is TGTGCCAGCAGCTTAGGGCAGACAGATACGCAGTATTTT. It encodes CASSLGQTDTQYF.

The V call is TRBV9, the J call TRBJ2-2; D gene ambiguous. The CDR3 runs to 13 residues. V lost 0 bases and J 8 bases, leaving 8 bases between the germline ends. Per germline, CDR1 SGDLS and CDR2 YYNGEE. The CDR3 DNA sequence: TGTGCCAGCAGCGTAGAGTCGTTTGGGGAGCTGTTTTTT. This gives the protein CASSVESFGELFF. The full variable domain, with the rest looked up from reference TRBV9 and TRBJ2-2, is DSGVTQTPKHLITATGQRVTLRCSPRSGDLSVYWYQQSLDQGLQFLIQYYNGEERAKGNILERFSAQQFPDLHSELNLSSLELGDSALYFCASSVESFGELFFGEGSRLTVL.

The chain couples TRBV7-2 to TRBJ2-7; D is possibly TRBD2 (6 bases). The CDR3 covers 14 residues. CDR1 SGHTA and CDR2 FQGNSA come from the germline V gene. The V gene lost 3 bases and the J gene lost 0 bases, with 9 bases spanning the gap. The CDR3 bases are TGTGCCAGCAGCTTTGCCGGGAGCTCCTACGAGCAGTACTTC. Translation: CASSFAGSSYEQYF.

This chain uses TRBV7-2 with TRBJ2-2; no clear D. V lost 4 bases and J 2 bases, leaving 2 bases between the germline ends. Germline values: CDR1 SGHTA, CDR2 FQGNSA. The CDR3 has 12 amino acids. Here the CDR3 DNA reads TGTGCCAGCAGCTACAACACCGGGGAGCTGTTTTTT. It specifies CASSYNTGELFF.

The chain recombines TRBV5-1 with TRBJ2-1; D remains unclear. V was pared by 0 bases and J by 4 bases, with 11 bases between. This CDR3 comprises 15 residues. The germline CDR1 and CDR2 sequences are SGHRS and YFSETQ. DNA of the CDR3: TGCGCCAGCAGCTTGGAAGGGCAGGATTACAATGAGCAGTTCTTC. As protein: CASSLEGQDYNEQFF.

The J gene is TRBJ2-5, the V gene TRBV7-6, with D possibly matching TRBD1 (6 bases). V gave up 1 base and J gave up 1 base, with 10 bases separating them. CDR1 and CDR2 (germline): SGHVS, FNYEAQ. The CDR3 is 15 residues long. The CDR3 here is CASSLGQGFQETQYF. The CDR3 region has the DNA TGTGCCAGCAGCTTAGGTCAGGGGTTCCAAGAGACCCAGTACTTC.

The chain employs TRBV11-2 and TRBJ2-1; D is ambiguous. Deletions cut 2 bases from V and 1 base from J, with 9 bases between. The CDR3 has 15 residues. Per germline, CDR1 SGHAT and CDR2 FQNNGV. CDR3 nucleotides: TGTGCCAGCAGCTTACGTCCAGATTCCTACAATGAGCAGTTCTTC. This encodes CASSLRPDSYNEQFF.

V is TRBV11-2 and J is TRBJ1-6; TRBD1 is a possible D gene (5 bases). Germline-derived CDR1 and CDR2 are SGHAT and FQNNGV. Between the trimmed V and J ends, which lost 5 bases and 5 bases, there was a span of 16 bases. The CDR3 consists of 16 residues. The CDR3 protein is CASSPVPGHHNSPLHF. The CDR3 nucleotides are TGTGCCAGCAGCCCCGTCCCGGGGCACCATAATTCACCCCTCCACTTT.

This sequence joins TRBV6-1 and TRBJ2-3, with 8 bases fitting TRBD2. The CDR3 totals 14 residues. Germline CDR1 is MNHNS and CDR2 is SASEGT. The V segment lost 4 bases and the J segment 4 bases; nucleotides outside the gene matches: 4. The CDR3 loop reads CASSAGGPSDTQYF. CDR3 bases: TGTGCCAGCAGTGCGGGGGGGCCGTCAGATACGCAGTATTTT.

The chain is built from TRBV7-9 and TRBJ1-2, with D possibly being TRBD1 (6 bases). Germline CDR1 and CDR2: SEHNR and FQNEAQ (reference sequence). The V and J ends lost 5 bases and 3 bases respectively, with 10 bases between them. The length of the CDR3 is 13 residues. The CDR3 coding sequence is TGTGCCAGCAGCAAACAGGGTCACTATGGCTACACCTTC. Protein sequence: CASSKQGHYGYTF.

The chain carries TRBV5-4 and TRBJ2-2, with no clear D. Germline values: CDR1 SGHNT, CDR2 YYREEE (reference sequence). V was cut by 7 bases and J by 6 bases, with 16 bases left in between. CDR3 length: 14 amino acids. CDR3 amino acids: CASYPWGVSGELFF. In DNA form, the CDR3 reads TGTGCCAGCTACCCTTGGGGTGTTTCCGGGGAGCTGTTTTTT.